This entry lists 2 T cell receptor beta chains sequenced from one sample in a study of OX40 agonist ivuxolimab in advanced cancers. The receptor library was made with the immunoSEQ multiplex PCR assay. The source is immuneACCESS, and TCRdb retained only in-frame sequences with V and J called. Part of the clones is not carried over; for the studies checked, unresolved V genes explain less than half of this, and the remainder is unexplained. The sample profile shows about 36,000 clones; around 73% of them were found once. The ten largest clones add up to approximately 20% of the sample. The starting material was CD4+ or CD8+ T cells sorted from blood, obtained in a trial of the OX40 agonist ivuxolimab. The source is an adult with an advanced solid tumor such as melanoma, head and neck, liver or kidney cancer.

The chain employs TRBV14 and TRBJ1-2; the match to TRBD1 covers 7 bases. The V gene's germline CDR1 is SGHDN and CDR2 FVKESK. CDR3 length equals 14 residues. V shed 3 bases, J shed 4 bases, and the junction held 5 bases outside the gene matches. CDR3 sequence: CASSHTGTVYGYTF. The CDR3 DNA follows: TGTGCCAGCAGCCATACCGGGACAGTCTATGGCTACACCTTC.

The genes are TRBV7-9 and TRBJ2-3, with D unresolved. Per germline, CDR1 SEHNR and CDR2 FQNEAQ (reference sequence). Trimming removed 5 bases from V and 5 bases from J, with 8 bases in between. This CDR3 has 12 residues. The CDR3 DNA reads as TGTGCCAGCAGCCGGTCGGGAGATACGCAGTATTTT. It specifies CASSRSGDTQYF. Filled out from reference TRBV7-9 and TRBJ2-3, the complete variable domain reads DTGVSQNPRHKITKRGQNVTFRCDPISEHNRLYWYRQTLGQGPEFLTYFQNEAQLEKSRLLSDRFSAERPKGSFSTLEIQRTEQGDSAMYLCASSRSGDTQYFGPGTRLTVL.